The T cell receptor (beta chain) described here comes from a study of Graves' ophthalmopathy and Graves' hyperthyroidism. Background on the study: The study drew peripheral blood at initial diagnosis, before any treatment.

Each diagnosis was determined on the basis of clinical symptoms, serum thyroxine, TRAb, thyroid ultrasound and orbital computed tomography. V lost 2 bases to trimming and J lost 8 bases; unmatched junction nucleotides: 4. Germline lookup yields CDR1 SGDLS and CDR2 YYNGEE. The CDR3 is made up of 14 amino acids. RNA transcripts were the template, and TCR beta CDR3 regions were amplified from them. HTBI primers were employed in first-round RT-PCR, then a second-round multiplex PCR followed. TCRdb fed the multiplex PCR reads into MiXCR, producing one record per CDR3 protein. This sample carries 230,000 or so distinct CDR3 sequences, 45% of them seen once, and the ten largest clones take roughly 50%.

This clonotype originated in an adult man with Graves' ophthalmopathy. The chain links TRBV9 to TRBJ1-6; 7 nucleotides align to TRBD1. The sample was peripheral blood. As DNA, the CDR3 is TGTGCCAGCAGCGTCTCAGGGGGGCATTCACCCCTCCACTTT. Translated: CASSVSGGHSPLHF.